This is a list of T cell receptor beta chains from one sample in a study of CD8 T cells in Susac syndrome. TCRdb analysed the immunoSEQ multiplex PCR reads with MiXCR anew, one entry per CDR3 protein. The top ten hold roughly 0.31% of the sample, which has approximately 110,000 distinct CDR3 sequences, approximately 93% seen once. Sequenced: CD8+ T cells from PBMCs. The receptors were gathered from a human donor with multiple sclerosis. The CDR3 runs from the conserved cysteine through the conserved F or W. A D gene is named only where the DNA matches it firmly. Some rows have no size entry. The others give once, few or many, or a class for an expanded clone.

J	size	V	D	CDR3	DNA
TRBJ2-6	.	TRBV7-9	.	CASNERDSGANVLTF	TGTGCCAGCAACGAAAGAGATTCTGGGGCCAACGTCCTGACTTTC
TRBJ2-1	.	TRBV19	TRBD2	CASSVAGGQFF	TGTGCCAGTAGTGTAGCGGGAGGGCAGTTCTTC
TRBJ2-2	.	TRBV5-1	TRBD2	CASSLADGPAGKTTGELFF	TGCGCCAGCAGCTTGGCCGACGGCCCAGCGGGGAAGACTACCGGGGAGCTGTTTTTT
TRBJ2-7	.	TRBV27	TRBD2	CASGGGVEQYF	TGTGCCAGCGGGGGGGGAGTCGAGCAGTACTTC
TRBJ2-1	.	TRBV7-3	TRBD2	CASSLTSGSPWKFF	TGTGCCAGCAGCTTGACTAGCGGGAGCCCCTGGAAGTTCTTC
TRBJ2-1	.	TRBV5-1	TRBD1	CASSWTGVQFF	TGCGCCAGCAGCTGGACAGGGGTGCAGTTCTTC
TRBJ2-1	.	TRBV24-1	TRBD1	CATSDNIPGQGAYNEQFF	TGTGCCACCAGTGATAACATCCCGGGACAGGGAGCCTACAATGAGCAGTTCTTC
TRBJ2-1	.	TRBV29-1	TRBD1	CSTKDRGNEQFF	TGCAGCACCAAGGACAGGGGCAATGAGCAGTTCTTC
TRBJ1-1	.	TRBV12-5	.	CASGLPWGGAFF	TGTGCTAGTGGTTTACCTTGGGGAGGAGCTTTCTTT
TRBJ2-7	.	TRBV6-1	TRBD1	CASSHRDRAHEQYF	TGTGCCAGCAGCCACCGGGACAGGGCCCACGAGCAGTACTTC
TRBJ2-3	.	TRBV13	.	CASSLAGTHLTDTQYF	TGTGCCAGCAGCTTGGCGGGGACACATCTCACAGATACGCAGTATTTT
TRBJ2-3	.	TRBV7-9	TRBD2	CASSSLSGRRTDTQYF	TGTGCCAGCAGCTCTTTAAGCGGGAGGAGAACAGATACGCAGTATTTT
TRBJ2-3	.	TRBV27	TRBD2	CASSLETGGRADTQYF	TGTGCCAGCAGTTTAGAGACGGGGGGGCGGGCAGATACGCAGTATTTT
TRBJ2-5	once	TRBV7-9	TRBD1	CASSPTTGTGVQETQYF	TGTGCCAGCAGCCCAACAACCGGGACAGGGGTCCAAGAGACCCAGTACTTC
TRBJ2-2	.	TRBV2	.	CASSVGANTGELFF	TGTGCCAGCAGTGTAGGGGCGAACACCGGGGAGCTGTTTTTT
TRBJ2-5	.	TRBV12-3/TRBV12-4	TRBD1	CASSNPTGLETQYF	TGTGCCAGCAGCAATCCGACAGGGCTGGAGACCCAGTACTTC
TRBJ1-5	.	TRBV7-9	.	CASSGASQGGDQPQHF	TGTGCCAGCAGCGGTGCAAGCCAGGGTGGGGACCAGCCCCAGCATTTT